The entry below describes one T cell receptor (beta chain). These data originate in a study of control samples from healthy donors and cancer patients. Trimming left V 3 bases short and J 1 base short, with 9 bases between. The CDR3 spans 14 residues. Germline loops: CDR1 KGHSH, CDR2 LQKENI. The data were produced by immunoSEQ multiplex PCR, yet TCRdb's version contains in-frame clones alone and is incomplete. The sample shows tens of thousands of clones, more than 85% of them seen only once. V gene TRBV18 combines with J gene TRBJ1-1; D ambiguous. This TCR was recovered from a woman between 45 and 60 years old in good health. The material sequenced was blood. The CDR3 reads CASSPAVGNTEAFF. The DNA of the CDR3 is TGTGCCAGCTCACCGGCGGTCGGGAACACTGAAGCTTTCTTT.